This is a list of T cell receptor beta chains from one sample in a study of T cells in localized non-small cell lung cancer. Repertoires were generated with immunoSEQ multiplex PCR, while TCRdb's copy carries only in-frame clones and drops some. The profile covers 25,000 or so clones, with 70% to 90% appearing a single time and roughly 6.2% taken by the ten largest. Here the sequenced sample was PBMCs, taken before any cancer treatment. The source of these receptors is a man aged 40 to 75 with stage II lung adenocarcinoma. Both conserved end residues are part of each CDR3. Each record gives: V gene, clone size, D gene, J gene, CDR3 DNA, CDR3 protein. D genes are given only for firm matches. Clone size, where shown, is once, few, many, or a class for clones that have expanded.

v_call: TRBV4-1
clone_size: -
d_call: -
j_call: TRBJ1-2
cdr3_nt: TGCGCCAGCAGCCAAGATCGGGGGTCCCTGGGCTACACCTTC
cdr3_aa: CASSQDRGSLGYTF

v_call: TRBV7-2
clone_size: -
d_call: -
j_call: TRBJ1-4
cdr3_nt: TGTGCCAGCAGCTCGGTTGCAACTAATGAAAAACTGTTTTTT
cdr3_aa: CASSSVATNEKLFF

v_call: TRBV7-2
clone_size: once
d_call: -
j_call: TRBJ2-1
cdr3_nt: TGTGCCAGCAGCTTATATACAGGGACCTACAATGAGCAGTTCTTC
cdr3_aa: CASSLYTGTYNEQFF

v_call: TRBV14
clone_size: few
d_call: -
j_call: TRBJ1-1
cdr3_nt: TGTGCCAGCAGCCCCGGGGCGGACGAAGCTTTCTTT
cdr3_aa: CASSPGADEAFF

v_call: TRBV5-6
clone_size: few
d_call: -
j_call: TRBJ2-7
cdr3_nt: TGTGCCAGCAGTCAGGGGTACGAGCAGTACTTC
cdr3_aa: CASSQGYEQYF

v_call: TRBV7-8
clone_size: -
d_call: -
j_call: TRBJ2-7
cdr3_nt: TGTGCCAGCAGCCCCAGGACCTCCTACGAGCAGTACTTC
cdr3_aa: CASSPRTSYEQYF

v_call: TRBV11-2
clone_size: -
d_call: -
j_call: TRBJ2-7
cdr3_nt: TGTGCCAGCAGCCAGCAGGGCGTCGAGCAGTACTTC
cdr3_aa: CASSQQGVEQYF

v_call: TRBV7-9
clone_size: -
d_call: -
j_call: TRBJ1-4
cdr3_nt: TGTGCCAGCAGCTCCATTAATGAAAAACTGTTTTTT
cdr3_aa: CASSSINEKLFF

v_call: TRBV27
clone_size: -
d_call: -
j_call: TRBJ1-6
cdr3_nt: TGTGCCAGCAGGCTTGGGGACTCCTATAATTCACCCCTCCACTTT
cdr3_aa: CASRLGDSYNSPLHF

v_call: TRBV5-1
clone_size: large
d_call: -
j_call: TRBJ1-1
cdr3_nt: TGCGCCAGCAGCCTCCTCGGGGGAGACACTGAAGCTTTCTTT
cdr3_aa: CASSLLGGDTEAFF

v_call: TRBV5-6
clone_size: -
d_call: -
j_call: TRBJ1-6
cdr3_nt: TGTGCCAGCAGCTGGGGCCCCAATTCACCCCTCCACTTT
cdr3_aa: CASSWGPNSPLHF

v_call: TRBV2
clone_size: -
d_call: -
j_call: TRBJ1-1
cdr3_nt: TGTGCCAGCAGCCGGAGGGTGAGAGGATACACTGAAGCTTTCTTT
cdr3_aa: CASSRRVRGYTEAFF

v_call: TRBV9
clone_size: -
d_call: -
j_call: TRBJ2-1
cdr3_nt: TGTGCCAGCAGCCTCGACAATGAGCAGTTCTTC
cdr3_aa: CASSLDNEQFF

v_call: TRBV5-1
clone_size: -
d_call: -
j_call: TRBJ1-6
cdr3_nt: TGCGCCAGCAGTCCAGGCGCAAGCTCCTATAATTCACCCCTCCACTTT
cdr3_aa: CASSPGASSYNSPLHF

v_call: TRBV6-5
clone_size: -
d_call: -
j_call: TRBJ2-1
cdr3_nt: TGTGCCAGCAGTTACTCATCAGGGGGGAGGTACGGTGAGCAGTTCTTC
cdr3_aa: CASSYSSGGRYGEQFF

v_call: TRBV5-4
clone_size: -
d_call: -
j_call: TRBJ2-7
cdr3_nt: TGTGCCAGCAGCTTGAAGGAGAGGAGTCCCGAGCAGTACTTC
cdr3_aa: CASSLKERSPEQYF

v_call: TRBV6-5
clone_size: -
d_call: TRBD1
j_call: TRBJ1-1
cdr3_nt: TGTGCCAGCAGTTACTACAGGGGGCTCACTGAAGCTTTCTTT
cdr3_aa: CASSYYRGLTEAFF

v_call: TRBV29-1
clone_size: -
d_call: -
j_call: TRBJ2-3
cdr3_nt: TGCAGCGTTCGCCTATCCACAGATACGCAGTATTTT
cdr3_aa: CSVRLSTDTQYF

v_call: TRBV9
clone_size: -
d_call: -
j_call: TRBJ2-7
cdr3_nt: TGTGCCAGCAGCGTAGTGGGACATGGGTACGAGCAGTACTTC
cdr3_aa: CASSVVGHGYEQYF

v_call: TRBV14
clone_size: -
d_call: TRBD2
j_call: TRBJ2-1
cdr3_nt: TGTGCCAGCCGATTTCTATTTGAGCGGGAGGGCCCTCATGAGCAGTTCTTC
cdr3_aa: CASRFLFEREGPHEQFF

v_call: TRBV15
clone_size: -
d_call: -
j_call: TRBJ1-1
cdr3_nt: TGTGCCACCAGCAGAGATTTTCAGGGGTACACTGAAGCTTTCTTT
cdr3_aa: CATSRDFQGYTEAFF

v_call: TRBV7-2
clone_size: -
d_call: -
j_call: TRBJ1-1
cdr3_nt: TGTGCCAGCAGCTTACCTACATCAATTCCTACTGAAGCTTTCTTT
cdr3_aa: CASSLPTSIPTEAFF

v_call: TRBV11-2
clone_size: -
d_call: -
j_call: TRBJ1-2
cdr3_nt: TGTGCCAGCAGCGAGGTCGGACAGCCCTCCTATGGCTACACCTTC
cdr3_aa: CASSEVGQPSYGYTF

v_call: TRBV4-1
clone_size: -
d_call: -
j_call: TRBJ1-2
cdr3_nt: TGCGCCAGCAGCCAAGTCAGGGGTTATGGCTACACCTTC
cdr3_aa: CASSQVRGYGYTF

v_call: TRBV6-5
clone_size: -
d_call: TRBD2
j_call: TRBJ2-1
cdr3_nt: TGTGCCAGCAGACTGGGACTAGCCTTAAACAATGAGCAGTTCTTC
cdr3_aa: CASRLGLALNNEQFF

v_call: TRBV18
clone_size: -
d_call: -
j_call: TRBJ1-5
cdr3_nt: TGTGCCAGCTCACCGCCGGACGGATCCAATCAGCCCCAGCATTTT
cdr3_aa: CASSPPDGSNQPQHF

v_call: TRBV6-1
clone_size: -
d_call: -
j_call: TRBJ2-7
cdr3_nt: TGTGCCAGCAGTGAAATGGGCGGGGAATCCTACGAGCAGTACTTC
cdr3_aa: CASSEMGGESYEQYF

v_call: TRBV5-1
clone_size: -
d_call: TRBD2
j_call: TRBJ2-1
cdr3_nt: TGCGCCAGCAGCTTGCATCTAGCGGGAAGCTCCTACAATGAGCAGTTCTTC
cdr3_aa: CASSLHLAGSSYNEQFF

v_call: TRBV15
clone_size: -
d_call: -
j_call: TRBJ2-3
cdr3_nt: TGTGCCACCAGCAGAGCCGGCCGACTACCAGATACGCAGTATTTT
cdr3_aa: CATSRAGRLPDTQYF

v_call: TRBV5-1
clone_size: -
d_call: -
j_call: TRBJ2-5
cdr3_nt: TGCGCCAGCAGCTTGACTAGCCAAGAGACCCAGTACTTC
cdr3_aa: CASSLTSQETQYF

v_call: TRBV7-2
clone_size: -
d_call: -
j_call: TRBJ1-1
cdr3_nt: TGTGCCAGCAGCTTAGGGCCGGAATTCACTGAAGCTTTCTTT
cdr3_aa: CASSLGPEFTEAFF

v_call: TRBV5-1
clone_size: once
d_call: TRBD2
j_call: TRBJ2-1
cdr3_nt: TGCGCCAGCAGCTGGAGCGGGAGGGGATACAATGAGCAGTTCTTC
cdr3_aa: CASSWSGRGYNEQFF

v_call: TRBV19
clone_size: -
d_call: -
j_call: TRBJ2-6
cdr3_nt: TGTGCCAGTAGTAAAACATCAGGGACCTCTGGGGCCAACGTCCTGACTTTC
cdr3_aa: CASSKTSGTSGANVLTF

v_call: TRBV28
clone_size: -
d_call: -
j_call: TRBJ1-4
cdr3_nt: TGTGCCAGCACTCTATACCGGGTGGCCCCTAATGAAAAACTGTTTTTT
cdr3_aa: CASTLYRVAPNEKLFF

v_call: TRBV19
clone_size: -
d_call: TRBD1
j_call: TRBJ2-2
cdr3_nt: TGTGCCAGTAGCGTGGACAGGGTGACCGGGGAGCTGTTTTTT
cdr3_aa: CASSVDRVTGELFF

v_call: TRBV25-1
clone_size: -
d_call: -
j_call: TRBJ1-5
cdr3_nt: TGTGCCAGCAGCCGGAGGGTTCGGGGCAATCAGCCCCAGCATTTT
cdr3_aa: CASSRRVRGNQPQHF

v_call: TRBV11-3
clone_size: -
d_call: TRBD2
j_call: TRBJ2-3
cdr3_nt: TGTGCCAGCAGCTTGGGAGACGGGCGGGAGTGGGGCACAGATACGCAGTATTTT
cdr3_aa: CASSLGDGREWGTDTQYF

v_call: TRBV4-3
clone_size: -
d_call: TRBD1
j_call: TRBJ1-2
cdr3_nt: TGCGCCAGCAGCCAAGATCTTGGCAGGGGGGACTATGGCTACACCTTC
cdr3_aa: CASSQDLGRGDYGYTF

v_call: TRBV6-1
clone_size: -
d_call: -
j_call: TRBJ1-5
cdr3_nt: TGTGCCAGCAGTACGACACGGAGCGACCCCGAGCATTTT
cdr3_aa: CASSTTRSDPEHF

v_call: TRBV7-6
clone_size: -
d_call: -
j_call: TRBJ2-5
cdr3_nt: TGTGCCAGCAGCCCAAGATTAGTCGAGACCCAGTACTTC
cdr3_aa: CASSPRLVETQYF

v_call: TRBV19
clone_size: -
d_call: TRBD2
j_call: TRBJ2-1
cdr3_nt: TGTGCCACCGGGACTAGCGTCAATGAGCAGTTCTTC
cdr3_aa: CATGTSVNEQFF